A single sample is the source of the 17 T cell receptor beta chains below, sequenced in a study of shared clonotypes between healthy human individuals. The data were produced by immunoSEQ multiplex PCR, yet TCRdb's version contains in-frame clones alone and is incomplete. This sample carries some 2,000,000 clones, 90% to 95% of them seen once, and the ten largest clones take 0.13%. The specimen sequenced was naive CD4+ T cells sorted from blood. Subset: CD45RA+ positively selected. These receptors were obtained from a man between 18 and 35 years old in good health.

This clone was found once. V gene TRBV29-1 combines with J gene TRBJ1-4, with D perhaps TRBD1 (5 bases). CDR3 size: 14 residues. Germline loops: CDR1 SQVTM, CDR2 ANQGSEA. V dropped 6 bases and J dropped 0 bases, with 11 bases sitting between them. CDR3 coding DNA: TGCAGCGTAAGGGAGGGGACAACTAATGAAAAACTGTTTTTT. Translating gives CSVREGTTNEKLFF.

The CDR3 loop is CAISESLAGTSYNEQFF. The CDR3 region has the DNA TGTGCCATCAGTGAATCACTAGCGGGCACCTCCTACAATGAGCAGTTCTTC. This sequence joins TRBV10-3 and TRBJ2-1, with 9 positions matching TRBD2. J was trimmed by 0 bases and V by 3 bases; bases with no gene match: 6. CDR1 and CDR2 from the germline V gene are ENHRY and SYGVKD. The CDR3 consists of 17 residues.

Here the CDR3 DNA reads TGTGCCGCGGGGGCTGAAGAGACCCAGTACTTC. This encodes CAAGAEETQYF. This sequence joins TRBV6-6 and TRBJ2-5; maybe TRBD2 (7 bases). The ends were cut back, 11 bases at V and 3 bases at J, with 10 bases in the middle. The CDR3 sequence is 11 residues long. Per the germline V gene, CDR1 is MNHNY and CDR2 is SVGAGI (reference sequence).

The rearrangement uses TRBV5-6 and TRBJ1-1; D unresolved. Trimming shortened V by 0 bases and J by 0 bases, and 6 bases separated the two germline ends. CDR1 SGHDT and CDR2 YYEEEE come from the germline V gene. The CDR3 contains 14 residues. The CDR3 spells CASSLVEMNTEAFF. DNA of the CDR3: TGTGCCAGCAGCTTGGTTGAAATGAACACTGAAGCTTTCTTT. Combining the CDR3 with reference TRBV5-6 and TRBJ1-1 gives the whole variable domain DAGVTQSPTHLIKTRGQQVTLRCSPKSGHDTVSWYQQALGQGPQFIFQYYEEEERQRGNFPDRFSGHQFPNYSSELNVNALLLGDSALYLCASSLVEMNTEAFFGQGTRLTVV.

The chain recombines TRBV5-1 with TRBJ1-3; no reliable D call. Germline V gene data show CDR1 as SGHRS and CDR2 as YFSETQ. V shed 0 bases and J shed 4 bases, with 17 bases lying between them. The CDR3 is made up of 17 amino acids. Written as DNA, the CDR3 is TGCGCCAGCAGCTTGGCGACGGGAGCTCTCAGCGGAAACACCATATATTTT. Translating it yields CASSLATGALSGNTIYF.

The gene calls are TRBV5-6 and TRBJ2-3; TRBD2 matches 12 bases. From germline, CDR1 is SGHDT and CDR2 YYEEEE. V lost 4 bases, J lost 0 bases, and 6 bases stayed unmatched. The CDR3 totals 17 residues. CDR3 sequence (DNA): TGTGCCAGCAGCCCACTAGCGGGGGGCCTTAGCACAGATACGCAGTATTTT. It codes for CASSPLAGGLSTDTQYF. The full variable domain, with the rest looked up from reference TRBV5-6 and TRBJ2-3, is DAGVTQSPTHLIKTRGQQVTLRCSPKSGHDTVSWYQQALGQGPQFIFQYYEEEERQRGNFPDRFSGHQFPNYSSELNVNALLLGDSALYLCASSPLAGGLSTDTQYFGPGTRLTVL.

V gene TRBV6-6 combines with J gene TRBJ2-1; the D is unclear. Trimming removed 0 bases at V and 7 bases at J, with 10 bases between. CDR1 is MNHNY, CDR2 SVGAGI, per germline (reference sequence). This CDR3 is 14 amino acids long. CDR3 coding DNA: TGTGCCAGCAGTTACTCGTCGTGGGCGAATGAGCAGTTCTTC. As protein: CASSYSSWANEQFF.

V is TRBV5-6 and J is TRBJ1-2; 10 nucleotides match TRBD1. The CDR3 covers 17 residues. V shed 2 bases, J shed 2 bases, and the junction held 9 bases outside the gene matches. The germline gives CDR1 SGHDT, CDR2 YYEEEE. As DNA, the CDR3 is TGTGCCAGCAGCTTTGTCATCCGGGACAGGGGCAACTATGGCTACACCTTC. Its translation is CASSFVIRDRGNYGYTF.

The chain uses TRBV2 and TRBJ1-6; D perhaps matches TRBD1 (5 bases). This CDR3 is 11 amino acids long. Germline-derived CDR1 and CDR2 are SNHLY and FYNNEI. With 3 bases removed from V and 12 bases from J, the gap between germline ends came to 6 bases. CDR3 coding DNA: TGTGCCAGCAGTGAGGGGCAACCCCTCCACTTT. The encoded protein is CASSEGQPLHF.

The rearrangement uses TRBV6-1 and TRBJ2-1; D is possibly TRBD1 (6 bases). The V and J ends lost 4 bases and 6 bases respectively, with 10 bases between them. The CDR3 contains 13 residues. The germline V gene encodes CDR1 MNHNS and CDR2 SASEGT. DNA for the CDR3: TGTGCCAGCAGTGTGGGACACCGCAATGAGCAGTTCTTC. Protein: CASSVGHRNEQFF.

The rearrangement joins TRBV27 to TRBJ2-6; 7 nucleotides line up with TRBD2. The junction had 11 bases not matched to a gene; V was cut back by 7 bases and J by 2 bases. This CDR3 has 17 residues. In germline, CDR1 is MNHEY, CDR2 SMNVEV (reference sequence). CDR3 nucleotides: TGTGCCAGCACTCCTTATTTTGGGGGGGCTGGGGCCAACGTCCTGACTTTC. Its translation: CASTPYFGGAGANVLTF.

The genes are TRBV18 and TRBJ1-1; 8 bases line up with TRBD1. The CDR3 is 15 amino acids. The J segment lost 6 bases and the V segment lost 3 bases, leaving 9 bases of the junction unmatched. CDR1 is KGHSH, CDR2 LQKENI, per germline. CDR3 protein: CASSPQGAGGAEAFF. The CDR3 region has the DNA TGTGCCAGCTCACCTCAGGGGGCGGGAGGCGCTGAAGCTTTCTTT.

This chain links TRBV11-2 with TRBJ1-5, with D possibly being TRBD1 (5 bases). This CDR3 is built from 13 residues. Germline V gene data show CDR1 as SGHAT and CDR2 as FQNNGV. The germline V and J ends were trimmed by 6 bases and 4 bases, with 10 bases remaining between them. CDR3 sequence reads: CASSSGINQPQHF. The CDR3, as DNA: TGTGCCAGCAGTTCAGGGATTAATCAGCCCCAGCATTTT.

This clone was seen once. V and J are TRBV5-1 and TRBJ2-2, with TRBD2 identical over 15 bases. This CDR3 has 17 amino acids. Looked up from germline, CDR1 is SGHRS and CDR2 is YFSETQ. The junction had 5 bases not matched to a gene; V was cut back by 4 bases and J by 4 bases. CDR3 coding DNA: TGCGCCAGCAGCCCTGGACTAGCGGGAGGGATCACCGGGGAGCTGTTTTTT. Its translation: CASSPGLAGGITGELFF.

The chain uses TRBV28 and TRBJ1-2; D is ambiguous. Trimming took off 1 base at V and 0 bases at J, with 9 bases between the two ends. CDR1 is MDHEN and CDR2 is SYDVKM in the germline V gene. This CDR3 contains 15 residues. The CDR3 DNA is TGTGCCAGCAGTTTATTTCCGCAAACTAACTATGGCTACACCTTC. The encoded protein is CASSLFPQTNYGYTF.

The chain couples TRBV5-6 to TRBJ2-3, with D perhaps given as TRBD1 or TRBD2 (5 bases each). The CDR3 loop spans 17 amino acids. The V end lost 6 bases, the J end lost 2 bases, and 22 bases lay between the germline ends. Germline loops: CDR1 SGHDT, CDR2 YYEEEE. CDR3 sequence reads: CASTILAGSWATDTQYF. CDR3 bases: TGTGCCAGCACCATATTAGCAGGGAGTTGGGCCACAGATACGCAGTATTTT. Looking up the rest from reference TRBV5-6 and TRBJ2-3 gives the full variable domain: DAGVTQSPTHLIKTRGQQVTLRCSPKSGHDTVSWYQQALGQGPQFIFQYYEEEERQRGNFPDRFSGHQFPNYSSELNVNALLLGDSALYLCASTILAGSWATDTQYFGPGTRLTVL.

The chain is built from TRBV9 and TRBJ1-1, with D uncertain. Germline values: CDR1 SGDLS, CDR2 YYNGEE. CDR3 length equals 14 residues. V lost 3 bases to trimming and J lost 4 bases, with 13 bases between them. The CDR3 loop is CASSATFGPTEAFF. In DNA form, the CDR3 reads TGTGCCAGCAGCGCAACTTTTGGCCCCACTGAAGCTTTCTTT.